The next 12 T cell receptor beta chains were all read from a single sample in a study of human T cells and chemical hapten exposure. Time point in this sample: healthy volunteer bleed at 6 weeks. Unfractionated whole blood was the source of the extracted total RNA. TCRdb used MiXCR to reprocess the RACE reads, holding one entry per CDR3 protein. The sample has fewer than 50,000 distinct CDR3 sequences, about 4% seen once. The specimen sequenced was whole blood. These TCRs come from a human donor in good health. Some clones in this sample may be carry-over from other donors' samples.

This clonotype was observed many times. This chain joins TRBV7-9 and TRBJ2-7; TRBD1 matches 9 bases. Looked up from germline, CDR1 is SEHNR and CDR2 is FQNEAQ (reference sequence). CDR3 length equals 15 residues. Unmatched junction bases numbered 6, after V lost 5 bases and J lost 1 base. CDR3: CASSGGQGISYEQYF. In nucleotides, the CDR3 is TGTGCCAGCAGCGGAGGACAGGGGATATCCTACGAGCAGTACTTC.

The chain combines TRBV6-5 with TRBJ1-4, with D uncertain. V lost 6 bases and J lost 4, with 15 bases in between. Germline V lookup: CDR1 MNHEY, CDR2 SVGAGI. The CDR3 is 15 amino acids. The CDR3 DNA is TGTGCCAGCAGCCCCGCGTGGGTGGGTAATGAAAAACTGTTTTTT. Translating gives CASSPAWVGNEKLFF.

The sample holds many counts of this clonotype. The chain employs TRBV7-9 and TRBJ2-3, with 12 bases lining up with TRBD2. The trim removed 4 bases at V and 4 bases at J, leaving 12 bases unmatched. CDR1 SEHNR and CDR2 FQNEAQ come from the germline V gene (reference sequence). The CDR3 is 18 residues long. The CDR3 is CASSSNVGLAGWSDTQYF. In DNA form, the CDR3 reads TGTGCCAGCAGCTCAAACGTTGGACTAGCGGGATGGTCAGATACGCAGTATTTT.

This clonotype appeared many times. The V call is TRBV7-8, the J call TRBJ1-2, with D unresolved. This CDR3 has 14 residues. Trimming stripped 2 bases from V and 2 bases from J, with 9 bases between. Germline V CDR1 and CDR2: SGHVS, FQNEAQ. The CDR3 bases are TGTGCCAGCAGCTTAAATCGCCTAAACTATGGCTACACCTTC. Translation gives CASSLNRLNYGYTF.

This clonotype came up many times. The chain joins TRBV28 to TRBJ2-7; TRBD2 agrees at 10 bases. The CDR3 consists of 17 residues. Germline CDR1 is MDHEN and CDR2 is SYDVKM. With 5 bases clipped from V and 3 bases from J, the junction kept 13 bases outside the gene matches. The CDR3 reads CASSAAGGTSVLYEQYF. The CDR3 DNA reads TGTGCCAGCAGTGCCGCCGGTGGGACTAGCGTTCTCTACGAGCAGTACTTC. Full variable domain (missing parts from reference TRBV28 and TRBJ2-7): DVKVTQSSRYLVKRTGEKVFLECVQDMDHENMFWYRQDPGLGLRLIYFSYDVKMKEKGDIPEGYSVSREKKERFSLILESASTNQTSMYLCASSAAGGTSVLYEQYFGPGTRLTVT.

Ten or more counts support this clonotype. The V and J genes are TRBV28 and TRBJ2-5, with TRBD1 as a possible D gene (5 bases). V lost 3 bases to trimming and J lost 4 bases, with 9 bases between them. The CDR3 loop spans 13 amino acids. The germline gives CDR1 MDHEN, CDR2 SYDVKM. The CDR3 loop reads CASSFAGSETQYF. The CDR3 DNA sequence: TGTGCCAGCAGTTTCGCAGGGTCAGAGACCCAGTACTTC.

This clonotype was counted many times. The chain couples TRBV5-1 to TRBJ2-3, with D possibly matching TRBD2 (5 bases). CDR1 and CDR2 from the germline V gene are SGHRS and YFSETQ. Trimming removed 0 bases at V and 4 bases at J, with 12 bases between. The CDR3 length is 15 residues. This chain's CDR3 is CASSLDSRGSDTQYF. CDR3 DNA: TGCGCCAGCAGCTTGGACAGCCGAGGGTCAGATACGCAGTATTTT.

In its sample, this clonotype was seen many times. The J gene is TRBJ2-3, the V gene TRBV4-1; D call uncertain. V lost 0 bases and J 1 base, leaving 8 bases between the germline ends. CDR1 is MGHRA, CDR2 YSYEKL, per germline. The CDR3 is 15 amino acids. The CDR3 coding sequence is TGCGCCAGCAGCCAAGATGCCTGGGGCACAGATACGCAGTATTTT. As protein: CASSQDAWGTDTQYF.

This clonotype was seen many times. CDR3 DNA: TGTGCCATCAGTTGGACAGGGGAAGATACGCAGTATTTT. Its translation: CAISWTGEDTQYF. The rearrangement links TRBV10-3 to TRBJ2-3; 9 bases are shared with TRBD1. The germline CDR1 and CDR2 sequences are ENHRY and SYGVKD. This CDR3 contains 13 residues. V was pared by 5 bases and J by 5 bases, with 2 bases of the junction left unmatched.

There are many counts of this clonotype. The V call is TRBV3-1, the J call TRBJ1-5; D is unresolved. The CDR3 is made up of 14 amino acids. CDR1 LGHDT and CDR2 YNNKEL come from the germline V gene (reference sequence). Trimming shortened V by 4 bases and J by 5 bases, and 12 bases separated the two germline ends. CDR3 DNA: TGTGCCAGCAGCCTGGACCCAGCTTATCAGCCCCAGCATTTT. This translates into CASSLDPAYQPQHF.

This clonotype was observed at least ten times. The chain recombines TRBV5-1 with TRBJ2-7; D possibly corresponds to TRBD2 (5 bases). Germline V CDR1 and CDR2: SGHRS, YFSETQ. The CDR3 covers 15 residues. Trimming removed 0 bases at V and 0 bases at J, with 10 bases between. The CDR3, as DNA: TGCGCCAGCAGCTTGGTCGCGGCGGGCTCCTACGAGCAGTACTTC. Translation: CASSLVAAGSYEQYF.

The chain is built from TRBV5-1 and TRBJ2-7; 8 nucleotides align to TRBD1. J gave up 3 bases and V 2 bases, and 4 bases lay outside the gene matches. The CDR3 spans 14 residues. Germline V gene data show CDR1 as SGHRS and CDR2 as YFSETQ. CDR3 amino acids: CASSLQGDFYEQYF. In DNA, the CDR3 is TGCGCCAGCAGCTTACAGGGGGACTTCTACGAGCAGTACTTC.